This T cell receptor (beta chain) was profiled in a study of control samples from healthy donors and cancer patients. The CDR3 consists of 14 residues. V was clipped by 4 bases and J by 4 bases, with 9 bases between them. Germline V gene data show CDR1 as KGHDR and CDR2 as SFDVKD. Details on this clone: The sample contains more than one DNA sequence encoding this CDR3.

Produced via immunoSEQ multiplex PCR; TCRdb's table is partial and in-frame only. The table lists about 220,000 clones, around 94% of them singletons. The TCR was taken from a man aged 50 to 60 in good health. The chain uses TRBV24-1 and TRBJ2-2, with TRBD2 as a possible D gene (6 bases). The specimen was blood. CDR3 in amino acids: CATSEEGGTGELFF. CDR3 nucleotide sequence: TGTGCCACCAGTGAGGAGGGTGGCACCGGGGAGCTGTTTTTT.